The clone carrying this T cell receptor beta chain came up a few times. No antigen is known for it. This specimen comes from a study of T-cell memory formation after mild COVID-19. Study-wide background: Largely, the TCR clusters proved donor specific.

Study results and limitations: Cross-reactive memory seemingly joined, as some responding clones were found in pre-infection memory.

TCRdb analysed the 5' RACE reads with MiXCR anew, one entry per CDR3 protein. This sample has fewer than 250,000 distinct CDR3 sequences, with around 25% found just once. Germline V gene data show CDR1 as MNHEY and CDR2 as SVGAGI. V shed 4 bases and J shed 4 bases, with 14 bases lying between them. CDR3 length equals 14 residues. The sequencing input was PBMCs or a T cell subset sorted from them (not recorded which). This TCR was sampled from an adult woman who had mild COVID-19 (a few samples of this study predate the infection). Cell type and time point are not known. The rearrangement uses TRBV6-5 and TRBJ2-7; D is perhaps TRBD2 (6 bases). This chain's CDR3 is CASSLVGGGYEQYF. CDR3 DNA sequence: TGTGCCAGCAGTTTGGTCGGGGGTGGATACGAGCAGTACTTC.